The 23 T cell receptor beta chains below were found in one sample sequenced in a study of T cell repertoires in cytomegalovirus infection. No cognate antigen is known for these TCRs. Each CDR3 protein gets one entry after TCRdb re-called the reads with MiXCR. The table has approximately 730,000 distinct CDR3 sequences, roughly 29% seen once. The sample consisted of cultured CD8+ T cells from PBMCs, taken from culture after CMV antigen stimulation. These receptors all stem from a human donor in good health (CMV status not recorded). Some clones in this sample may be carry-over from other donors' samples.

This clonotype was found a few times. V and J are TRBV7-6 and TRBJ2-3; TRBD2 agrees at 10 bases. The CDR3 sequence is 13 residues long. The J segment lost 6 bases and the V segment lost 5 bases, leaving 2 bases of the junction unmatched. Per the germline V gene, CDR1 is SGHVS and CDR2 is FNYEAQ. CDR3 nucleotide sequence: TGTGCCAGCAGCGTTAGCGGGGGGGATACGCAGTATTTT. Translating gives CASSVSGGDTQYF.

The chain combines TRBV20-1 with TRBJ2-5, with 7 nucleotides matching TRBD2. Looked up from germline, CDR1 is DFQATT and CDR2 is SNEGSKA (reference sequence). The CDR3 is made up of 14 amino acids. Losses at the gene ends were 7 bases for V and 5 bases for J; bases not matched to a gene: 13. The DNA for the CDR3 is TGCAGTGGCACCGAGTTCAGGGAGGGGGAGACCCAGTACTTC. As protein: CSGTEFREGETQYF.

The V and J genes are TRBV6-8 and TRBJ2-1, with D possibly being TRBD2 (5 bases). The germline CDR1 and CDR2 sequences are MNHGY and SAAAGT. The CDR3 is 12 amino acids. Trimming pared 6 bases from V and 10 bases from J, leaving 13 bases between. The CDR3 sequence is CASRTRALEQFF. As DNA, the CDR3 is TGTGCCAGCAGGACGAGGGCTTTAGAGCAGTTCTTC.

A few counts support this clonotype. This chain joins TRBV29-1 and TRBJ2-3; TRBD2 matches 9 bases. Germline CDR1 reads SQVTM; CDR2 reads ANQGSEA. V trimming: 6 bases; J trimming: 4 bases; junction bases outside the gene matches: 8. This CDR3 comprises 14 residues. This CDR3 reads CSVSQRGAPDTQYF. DNA for the CDR3: TGCAGCGTCTCCCAGCGGGGGGCCCCAGATACGCAGTATTTT.

This clonotype was seen repeatedly, ten times or more. This chain connects TRBV7-6 to TRBJ2-7; possible D gene TRBD2, 5 bases. From germline, CDR1 is SGHVS and CDR2 FNYEAQ. The CDR3 loop spans 15 amino acids. V gave up 5 bases and J gave up 0 bases, with 14 bases separating them. The CDR3 loop is CASSQRTDGSYEQYV. CDR3 coding DNA: TGTGCCAGCAGCCAGAGGACTGATGGCTCCTACGAGCAGTACGTC.

This clonotype was found many times. V is TRBV12-5 and J is TRBJ2-2; the D gene is possibly TRBD1 (6 bases). Germline V gene sequence: CDR1 LGHNT, CDR2 FRNRAP. The CDR3 totals 16 residues. V lost 3 bases and J 1 base, leaving 12 bases between the germline ends. CDR3 DNA sequence: TGTGCTAGTGGTTTCTGGACAGAAATGAACACCGGGGAGCTGTTTTTT. As protein: CASGFWTEMNTGELFF.

The chain couples TRBV27 to TRBJ2-3; the match to TRBD2 covers 12 bases. The CDR3 spans 15 residues. Germline V gives CDR1 MNHEY, CDR2 SMNVEV (reference sequence). Trimming removed 8 bases from V and 6 bases from J; junction bases left unmatched: 9. DNA of the CDR3: TGTGCCAGCCGAAACGGGGGGACTAGCGGGGATACGCAGTATTTT. Protein product: CASRNGGTSGDTQYF.

The chain employs TRBV9 and TRBJ1-3; 8 nucleotides align to TRBD1. The CDR3 sequence is 15 residues long. Trimming removed 2 bases from V and 6 bases from J; junction bases left unmatched: 7. Per germline, CDR1 SGDLS and CDR2 YYNGEE. CDR3 DNA: TGTGCCAGCAGCGTTGCGGACAGGGTGACAAACACCATATATTTT. Translated: CASSVADRVTNTIYF.

The chain links TRBV5-5 to TRBJ2-7; possible D gene TRBD1, 6 bases. The CDR3 totals 16 residues. The V end lost 4 bases, the J end lost 3 bases, and 20 bases lay between the germline ends. The germline CDR1 and CDR2 sequences are SGHKS and YYEKEE (reference sequence). The CDR3, as DNA: TGTGCCAGCAGCAGACTCCAGGGGTTCCCTAGCTACGAGCAGTACTTC. Amino acids: CASSRLQGFPSYEQYF.

The chain joins TRBV27 to TRBJ2-1; 9 bases agree with TRBD2. This CDR3 has 16 amino acids. Germline values: CDR1 MNHEY, CDR2 SMNVEV (reference sequence). Trimming at V came to 5 bases and at J to 9 bases, leaving 14 bases not matched to a gene. This chain's CDR3 is CASSPSGRGGLAEQFF. The CDR3 nucleotides read TGTGCCAGCAGTCCCTCGGGGCGGGGGGGGCTAGCTGAGCAGTTCTTC.

The gene calls are TRBV10-3 and TRBJ2-5, with TRBD2 matching 14 bases. The CDR3 loop spans 17 amino acids. From germline, CDR1 is ENHRY and CDR2 SYGVKD. V dropped 6 bases and J dropped 4; count of bases not matched to a gene: 10. The CDR3 bases are TGTGCCATCAGAGGGACTAGCGGGGGCCCTACCGGAGAGACCCAGTACTTC. Protein: CAIRGTSGGPTGETQYF.

In this sample, this clonotype turned up many times. The chain is built from TRBV7-6 and TRBJ2-2; D is perhaps TRBD1 (5 bases). The CDR3 has 16 amino acids. Germline V gene data show CDR1 as SGHVS and CDR2 as FNYEAQ. The germline V and J ends were trimmed by 1 base and 0 bases, with 9 bases remaining between them. The CDR3 protein is CASSLGAGTNTGELFF. CDR3 DNA sequence: TGTGCCAGCAGCTTAGGGGCAGGGACGAACACCGGGGAGCTGTTTTTT.

This chain links TRBV7-8 with TRBJ2-7; TRBD1 matches 8 bases. Germline-derived CDR1 and CDR2 are SGHVS and FQNEAQ. After removal of 5 bases from V and 6 bases from J, the junction contained 15 bases not matched to a gene. The CDR3 covers 16 residues. The CDR3 protein is CASSKRRSGQDFEQYF. The DNA of the CDR3 is TGTGCCAGCAGCAAGAGGCGGTCGGGACAGGATTTCGAGCAGTACTTC.

The table lists this clonotype with many counts. The chain couples TRBV7-8 to TRBJ1-6; D might be TRBD1 (5 bases). The CDR3 is made up of 17 amino acids. Germline-derived CDR1 and CDR2 are SGHVS and FQNEAQ. Trimming shortened V by 5 bases and J by 7 bases, and 21 bases separated the two germline ends. The CDR3 DNA sequence: TGTGCCAGCAGCCGGAGGGGTCGGGTTTCGGGAAATTCACCCCTCCACTTT. Its translation is CASSRRGRVSGNSPLHF.

This clonotype was counted at least ten times. This rearrangement joins TRBV19 to TRBJ1-3; D remains ambiguous. V lost 4 bases, J lost 0 bases, and 7 bases lay in between. This CDR3 is 14 amino acids long. Germline assignment: CDR1 LNHDA and CDR2 SQIVND (reference sequence). CDR3 sequence (DNA): TGTGCCAGTAGTAAGACGGACTCTGGAAACACCATATATTTT. Protein sequence: CASSKTDSGNTIYF.

This chain uses TRBV27 with TRBJ2-6; TRBD2 matches at 8 bases. This CDR3 has 15 amino acids. The germline CDR1 and CDR2 sequences are MNHEY and SMNVEV (reference sequence). V trimming: 3 bases; J trimming: 3 bases; junction bases outside the gene matches: 1. CDR3 nucleotides: TGTGCCAGCAGTTTCGGGGGGGATGGGGCCAACGTCCTGACTTTC. It translates to CASSFGGDGANVLTF.

This clonotype was detected only a few times. The chain links TRBV27 to TRBJ1-5; TRBD1 might be the D (5 bases). Germline V gives CDR1 MNHEY, CDR2 SMNVEV (reference sequence). This CDR3 spans 14 amino acids. V was pared by 4 bases and J by 4 bases, with 11 bases between. The CDR3 DNA reads TGTGCCAGCAGTTCTGGGACCCCAAATCAGCCCCAGCATTTT. It is translated as CASSSGTPNQPQHF.

This clonotype was seen a few times. The J gene is TRBJ1-2, the V gene TRBV28; a weak D match, TRBD1 (5 bases). The CDR3 has 13 residues. From germline, CDR1 is MDHEN and CDR2 SYDVKM. V shed 6 bases and J shed 0 bases, with 8 bases lying between them. The DNA of the CDR3 is TGTGCCAGCAGAGGGGCTACTAACTATGGCTACACCTTC. Amino acid sequence: CASRGATNYGYTF.

The chain uses TRBV6-2 or TRBV6-3 and TRBJ1-1, with D possibly TRBD1 on 5 matching bases. Germline V CDR1 and CDR2: MNHEY, SVGEGT. The V gene lost 0 bases and the J gene lost 1 base, with 12 bases spanning the gap. This CDR3 has 16 residues. CDR3 residues: CASSYSTSGQNTEAFF. The CDR3 nucleotides read TGTGCCAGCAGTTACTCGACTTCAGGGCAGAACACTGAAGCTTTCTTT.

The J gene is TRBJ2-2, the V gene TRBV6-5, with TRBD2 matching 8 bases. CDR1 is MNHEY and CDR2 is SVGAGI in the germline V gene. Trimming cost V 2 bases and J 4 bases; bases outside gene matches: 9. The CDR3 spans 17 residues. CDR3: CASSYGAAGGSTGELFF. CDR3 in DNA: TGTGCCAGCAGTTACGGCGCGGCGGGGGGTAGCACCGGGGAGCTGTTTTTT.

The gene calls are TRBV13 and TRBJ1-1; D unresolved. Trimming stripped 1 base from V and 0 bases from J, with 9 bases between. Germline V gene lookup returns CDR1 PRHDT and CDR2 FYEKMQ (reference sequence). The CDR3 runs 15 residues. CDR3 loop: CASSLAAVMNTEAFF. CDR3 DNA: TGTGCCAGCAGCTTAGCTGCAGTCATGAACACTGAAGCTTTCTTT. Full variable domain (remainder filled in from reference TRBV13 and TRBJ1-1): AAGVIQSPRHLIKEKRETATLKCYPIPRHDTVYWYQQGPGQDPQFLISFYEKMQSDKGSIPDRFSAQQFSDYHSELNMSSLELGDSALYFCASSLAAVMNTEAFFGQGTRLTVV.

The V gene is TRBV20-1, the J gene TRBJ2-1, with D perhaps TRBD1 or TRBD2 (5 bases each). Germline V gene lookup returns CDR1 DFQATT and CDR2 SNEGSKA (reference sequence). There are 13 residues in the CDR3. With 7 bases removed from V and 0 bases from J, the gap between germline ends came to 10 bases. The CDR3: CSGGTVSYNEQFF. For the CDR3, the DNA is TGCAGTGGAGGGACGGTCTCCTACAATGAGCAGTTCTTC.

This clonotype occurred a few times. The chain couples TRBV14 to TRBJ2-1, with a possible D match to TRBD1 (5 bases). Germline CDR1 SGHDN, CDR2 FVKESK. Trimming stripped 4 bases from V and 5 bases from J, with 15 bases between. CDR3 size: 15 residues. The CDR3 DNA follows: TGTGCCAGCAGCCTGCGGCGACAGACCGACAATGAGCAGTTCTTC. It specifies CASSLRRQTDNEQFF.